This T cell receptor beta chain was sequenced for a study of T cell repertoires in cytomegalovirus infection. The sample holds a few counts of this clonotype. Its target is unknown. A single record per CDR3 protein comes from TCRdb applying MiXCR to the reads. The sample lists 250,000 to 300,000 distinct CDR3 sequences; 22% were seen once. Germline V gene lookup returns CDR1 SEHNR and CDR2 FQNEAQ (reference sequence). V dropped 0 bases and J dropped 5 bases, with 11 bases sitting between them. The CDR3 is 14 amino acids. The sample in question was cultured PBMCs, obtained from culture after CMV antigen stimulation. This receptor was obtained from a human donor in good health (CMV status not recorded). Some clones in this sample may be carry-over from other donors' samples. The chain recombines TRBV7-9 with TRBJ2-7; no definite D call. CDR3 nucleotides: TGTGCCAGCAGCTTAGCCCGCCGTGGAGACGAGCAGTACGTC. It encodes CASSLARRGDEQYV.